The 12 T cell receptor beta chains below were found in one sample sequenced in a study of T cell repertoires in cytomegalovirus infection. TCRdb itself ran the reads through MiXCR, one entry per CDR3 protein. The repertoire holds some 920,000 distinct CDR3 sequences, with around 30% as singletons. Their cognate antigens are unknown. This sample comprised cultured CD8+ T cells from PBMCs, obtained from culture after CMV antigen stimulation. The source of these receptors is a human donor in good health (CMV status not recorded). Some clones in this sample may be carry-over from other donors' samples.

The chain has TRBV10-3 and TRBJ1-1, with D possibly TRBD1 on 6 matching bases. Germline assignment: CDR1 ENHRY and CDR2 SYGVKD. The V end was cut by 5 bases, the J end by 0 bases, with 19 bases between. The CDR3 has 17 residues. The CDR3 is CAISMTPRGQLNTEAFF. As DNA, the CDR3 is TGTGCCATCAGTATGACCCCTCGAGGACAGTTGAACACTGAAGCTTTCTTT.

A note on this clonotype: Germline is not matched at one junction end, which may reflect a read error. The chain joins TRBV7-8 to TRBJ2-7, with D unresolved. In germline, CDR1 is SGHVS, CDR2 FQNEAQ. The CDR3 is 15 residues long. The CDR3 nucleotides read TGTGCCAGCAGCTTCCAGGCCCTAGGATCCTTCGAGCAGTACTTC. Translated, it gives CASSFQALGSFEQYF.

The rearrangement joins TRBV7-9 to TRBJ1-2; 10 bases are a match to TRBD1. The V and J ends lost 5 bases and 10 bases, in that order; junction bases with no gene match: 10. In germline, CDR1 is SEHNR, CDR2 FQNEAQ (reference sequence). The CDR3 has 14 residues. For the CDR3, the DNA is TGTGCCAGCAGCCCCGTCACCGGGACAGGGGACTACACCTTC. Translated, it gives CASSPVTGTGDYTF.

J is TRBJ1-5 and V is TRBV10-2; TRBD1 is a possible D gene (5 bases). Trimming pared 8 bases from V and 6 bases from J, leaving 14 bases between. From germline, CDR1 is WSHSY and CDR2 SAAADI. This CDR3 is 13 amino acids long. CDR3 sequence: CASADDGGQPQHF. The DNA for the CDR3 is TGCGCCAGCGCAGACGACGGGGGTCAGCCCCAGCATTTT.

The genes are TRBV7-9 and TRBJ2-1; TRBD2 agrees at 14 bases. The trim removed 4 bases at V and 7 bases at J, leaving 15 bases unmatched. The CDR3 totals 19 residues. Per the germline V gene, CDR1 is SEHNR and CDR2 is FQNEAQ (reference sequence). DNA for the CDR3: TGTGCCAGCAGCTCTCGGACTAGCGGGGGGCCAGTGGGGAAAAATGAGCAGTTCTTC. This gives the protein CASSSRTSGGPVGKNEQFF.

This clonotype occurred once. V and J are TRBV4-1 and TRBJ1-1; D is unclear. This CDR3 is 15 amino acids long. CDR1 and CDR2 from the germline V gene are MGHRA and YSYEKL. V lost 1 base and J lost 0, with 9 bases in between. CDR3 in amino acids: CASSQVSEMNTEAFF. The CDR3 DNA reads TGCGCCAGCAGCCAAGTCTCTGAAATGAACACTGAAGCTTTCTTT.

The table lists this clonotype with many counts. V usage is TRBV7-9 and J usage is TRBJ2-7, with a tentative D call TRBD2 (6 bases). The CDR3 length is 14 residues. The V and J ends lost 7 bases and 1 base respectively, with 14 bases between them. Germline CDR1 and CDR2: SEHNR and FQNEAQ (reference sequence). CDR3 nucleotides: TGTGCCAGCACAAACCTTAGCGGTTCCTACGAGCAGTACTTC. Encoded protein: CASTNLSGSYEQYF.

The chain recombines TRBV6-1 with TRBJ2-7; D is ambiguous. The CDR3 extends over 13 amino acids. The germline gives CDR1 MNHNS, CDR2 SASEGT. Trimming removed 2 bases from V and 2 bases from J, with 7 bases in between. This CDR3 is CASSERSAYEQYF. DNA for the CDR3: TGTGCCAGCAGTGAAAGGTCCGCCTACGAGCAGTACTTC.

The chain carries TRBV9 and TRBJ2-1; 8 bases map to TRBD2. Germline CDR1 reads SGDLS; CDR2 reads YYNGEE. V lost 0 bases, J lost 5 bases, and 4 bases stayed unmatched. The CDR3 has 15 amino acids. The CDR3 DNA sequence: TGTGCCAGCAGCGTAGGAGCGGGGGCCCACAATGAGCAGTTCTTC. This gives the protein CASSVGAGAHNEQFF.

The CDR3 DNA follows: TGTGCCAGCAGCGCGAGCGGGGAGGCTTACAATGAGCAGTTCTTC. This gives the protein CASSASGEAYNEQFF. The V gene is TRBV9, the J gene TRBJ2-1; 7 bases agree with TRBD2. Germline CDR1 SGDLS, CDR2 YYNGEE. This CDR3 spans 15 amino acids. V was pared by 3 bases and J by 4 bases, with 7 bases of the junction left unmatched.

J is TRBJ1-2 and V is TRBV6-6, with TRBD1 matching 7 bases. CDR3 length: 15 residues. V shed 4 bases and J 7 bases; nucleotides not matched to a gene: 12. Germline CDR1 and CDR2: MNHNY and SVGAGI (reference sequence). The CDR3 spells CASSSPSQGWSGYTF. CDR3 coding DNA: TGTGCCAGCAGTTCCCCTTCACAGGGGTGGTCTGGCTACACCTTC.

CDR3 region: CASILTSGGVNEQFF. The CDR3 coding sequence is TGCGCCAGCATACTCACTAGCGGGGGTGTTAATGAGCAGTTCTTC. V is TRBV5-1 and J is TRBJ2-1, with 11 bases matching TRBD2. The CDR3 runs to 15 residues. The junction had 9 bases not matched to a gene; V was cut back by 6 bases and J by 7 bases. Germline values: CDR1 SGHRS, CDR2 YFSETQ.